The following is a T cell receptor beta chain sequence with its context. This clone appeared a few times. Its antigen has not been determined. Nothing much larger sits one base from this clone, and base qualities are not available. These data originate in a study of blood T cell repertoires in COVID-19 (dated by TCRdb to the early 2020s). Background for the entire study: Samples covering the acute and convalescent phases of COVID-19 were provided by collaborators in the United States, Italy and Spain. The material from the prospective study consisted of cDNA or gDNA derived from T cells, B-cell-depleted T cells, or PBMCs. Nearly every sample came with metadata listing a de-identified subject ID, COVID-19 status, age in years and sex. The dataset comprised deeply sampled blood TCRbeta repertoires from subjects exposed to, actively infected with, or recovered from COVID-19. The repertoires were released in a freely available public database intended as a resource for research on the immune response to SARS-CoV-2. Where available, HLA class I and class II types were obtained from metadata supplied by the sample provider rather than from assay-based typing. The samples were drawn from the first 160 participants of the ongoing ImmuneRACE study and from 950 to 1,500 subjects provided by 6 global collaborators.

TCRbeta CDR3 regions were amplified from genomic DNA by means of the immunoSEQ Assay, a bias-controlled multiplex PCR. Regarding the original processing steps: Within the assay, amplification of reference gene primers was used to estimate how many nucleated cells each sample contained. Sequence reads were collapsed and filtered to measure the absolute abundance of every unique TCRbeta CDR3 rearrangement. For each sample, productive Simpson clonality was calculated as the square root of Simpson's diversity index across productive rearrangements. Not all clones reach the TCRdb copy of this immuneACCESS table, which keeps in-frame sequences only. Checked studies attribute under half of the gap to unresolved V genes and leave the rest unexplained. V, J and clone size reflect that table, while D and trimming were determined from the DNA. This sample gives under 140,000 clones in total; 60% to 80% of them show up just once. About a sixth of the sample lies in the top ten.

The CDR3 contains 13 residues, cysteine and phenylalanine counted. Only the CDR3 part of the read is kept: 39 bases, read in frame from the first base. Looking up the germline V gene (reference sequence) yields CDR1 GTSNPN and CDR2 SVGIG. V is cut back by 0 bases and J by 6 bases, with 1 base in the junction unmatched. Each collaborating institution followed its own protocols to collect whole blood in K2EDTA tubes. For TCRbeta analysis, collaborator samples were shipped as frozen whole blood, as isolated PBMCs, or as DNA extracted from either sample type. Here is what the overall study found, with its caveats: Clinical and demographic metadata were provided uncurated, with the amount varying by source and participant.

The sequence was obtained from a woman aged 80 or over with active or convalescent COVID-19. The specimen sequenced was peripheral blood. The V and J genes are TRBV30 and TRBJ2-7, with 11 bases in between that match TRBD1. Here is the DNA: TGTGCCTGGAGTGTAGGGACAGGGGGCGAGCAGTACTTC. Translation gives CAWSVGTGGEQYF.